Below, one T cell receptor (beta chain) is given with its context. Its antigen is still unknown. Assay: immunoSEQ multiplex PCR; the TCRdb copy retains only in-frame clones and omits some. The sample shows 150,000 to 200,000 clones, about three quarters of them seen only once. The study drew the donors from its approximately 110-subject validation cohort, separate from the roughly 700-subject first cohort. The data were taken from a study of cytomegalovirus exposure and HLA in healthy donors. At the level of the study: Later, an analysis reported that the approximately 120 validation repertoires had used the same platform as the roughly 650 first-cohort repertoires.

Per germline, CDR1 MNHNS and CDR2 SASEGT. With 5 bases removed from V and 3 bases from J, the gap between germline ends came to 4 bases. There are 11 residues in the CDR3. General study results and limits: It was found in a later analysis that first-cohort TCR clusters tended to co-occur in the 100 to 150 validation repertoires. Associated with cytomegalovirus, according to the listing, were 150 to 200 TCR beta chains.

The chain has TRBV6-1 and TRBJ1-2; D unclear. The sample taken for sequencing was PBMCs. This receptor was identified in a woman in her twenties or thirties in good health and CMV-seronegative. The CDR3 bases are TGTGCCAGCAGTAACTACTATGGCTACACCTTC. Translation: CASSNYYGYTF.